A selection of T cell receptor beta chains follows, all from one sample in a study of Ad26.COV2.S vaccination and SARS-CoV-2 variants. Only in-frame clones appear in the TCRdb table, and some are missing; sequencing was by immunoSEQ multiplex PCR. The sample lists 400,000 to 450,000 clones; 90% were seen once. Sequenced here: peripheral blood, sampled in a trial of Ad26.COV2.S vaccine versus placebo. Receptor source: a person between 18 and 65 years old who received the Ad26.COV2.S COVID-19 vaccine or a placebo. The CDR3 runs from the conserved cysteine through the conserved F or W. The D gene is left open where the match is weak. Only part of the rows carry a size: once, few, many, or a class if the clone is expanded.

.	TRBV9	.	TRBJ1-5	TGTGCCAGCAGCGTAGATCCCGGTCAGCCCCAGCATTTT	CASSVDPGQPQHF
.	TRBV9	.	TRBJ1-3	TGTGCCAGCAGCGTACACGAGGGAACCGGAAACACCATATATTTT	CASSVHEGTGNTIYF
.	TRBV7-9	TRBD1	TRBJ1-2	TGTGCCAGCAGCCGGGACAGGGGTAACTATGGCTACACCTTC	CASSRDRGNYGYTF
.	TRBV13	.	TRBJ2-1	TGTGCCAGCAGCACGGGACAAAGGAACAATGAGCAGTTCTTC	CASSTGQRNNEQFF
.	TRBV4-3	.	TRBJ2-3	TGCGCCAGCAGCCCGAGAAGTGTGGGGGGCACAGATACGCAGTATTTT	CASSPRSVGGTDTQYF
few	TRBV12-3/TRBV12-4	.	TRBJ2-5	TGTGCCAGCAGTTTTTCTAGCCAAGAGACCCAGTACTTC	CASSFSSQETQYF
.	TRBV15	TRBD1	TRBJ2-3	TGTGCCACCAGCAGGTCCGGACAGGGGTTGACAGATACGCAGTATTTT	CATSRSGQGLTDTQYF
.	TRBV28	.	TRBJ1-4	TGTGCCAGCAGTTTTAATGAAAAACTGTTTTTT	CASSFNEKLFF
.	TRBV7-9	.	TRBJ2-4	TGTGCCAGCAGCTTTTCCCCAGGGGTAGCCAAAAACATTCAGTACTTC	CASSFSPGVAKNIQYF
.	TRBV7-9	.	TRBJ2-5	TGTGCCGGCTCCCCGGGGGCGGGCGAGACCCAGTACTTC	CAGSPGAGETQYF
.	TRBV19	TRBD2	TRBJ2-1	TGTGCCAGTAGTATACGGACTAGTAGTTACAATGAGCAGTTCTTC	CASSIRTSSYNEQFF
.	TRBV5-1	.	TRBJ2-2	TGCGCCAGCAGCAAAAGAGACACCGGGGAGCTGTTTTTT	CASSKRDTGELFF
few	TRBV9	.	TRBJ2-1	TGTGCCAGCAGCGTAGCTGGCGAGAGCTCCTACAATGAGCAGTTCTTC	CASSVAGESSYNEQFF
.	TRBV9	.	TRBJ2-1	TGTGCCAGCAGCGTAACTACAACTAACTACAATGAGCAGTTCTTC	CASSVTTTNYNEQFF
.	TRBV2	.	TRBJ1-5	TGTGCCAGCAGCGTCGACCTCAGCAATCAGCCCCAGCATTTT	CASSVDLSNQPQHF
.	TRBV5-4	TRBD1	TRBJ2-7	TGTGCCAGCAGCTTGGGCGCGGGACAGGCTTACGAGCAGTACTTC	CASSLGAGQAYEQYF
.	TRBV5-1	.	TRBJ2-3	TGCGCCAGCAGCTTGCGGACGGGGAGCACAGATACGCAGTATTTT	CASSLRTGSTDTQYF
.	TRBV27	TRBD2	TRBJ2-3	TGTGCCAGCAGTCCGCGGACTAGCGGGAACACAGATACGCAGTATTTT	CASSPRTSGNTDTQYF
once	TRBV10-1	TRBD1	TRBJ2-7	TGCGCCAGCGGGGACCGGGACAGGATCTCCTACGAGCAGTACTTC	CASGDRDRISYEQYF
.	TRBV2	.	TRBJ1-4	TGTGCCAGCGAACAGACGCGGGGTTGGGGCACTAATGAAAAACTGTTTTTT	CASEQTRGWGTNEKLFF
.	TRBV18	.	TRBJ2-1	TGTGCCAGCACCCGGGTCGAGGGAGGCGAGCAGTTCTTC	CASTRVEGGEQFF
.	TRBV6-2/TRBV6-3	TRBD2	TRBJ2-7	TGTGCCAGCAGTTGGACTAGCGGGAGCTCCTACGAGCAGTACTTC	CASSWTSGSSYEQYF
.	TRBV19	TRBD1	TRBJ1-6	TGTGCCAGTAGTCCGGGGACAGGGGCAACTTATAATTCACCCCTCCACTTT	CASSPGTGATYNSPLHF
.	TRBV13	TRBD1	TRBJ2-5	TGTGCCAGCAGCATCCGGGACAGCCAAGAGACCCAGTACTTC	CASSIRDSQETQYF
.	TRBV24-1	.	TRBJ2-1	TGTGCCACCAGTGAAGGAACGGGACTTGGACGAGGTAGGGAGCAGTTCTTC	CATSEGTGLGRGREQFF
few	TRBV7-6	.	TRBJ1-5	TGTGCCAGCAGTAGCTATAGCAATCAGCCCCAGCATTTT	CASSSYSNQPQHF
.	TRBV7-6	.	TRBJ2-3	TGTGCCAGCAGCTTAGTTTCCAGGCGGAAAGATACGCAGTATTTT	CASSLVSRRKDTQYF
.	TRBV7-3	TRBD1	TRBJ2-1	TGTGCCAGCAGCTTAATACCGGGACAGGGGGCAAATGAGCAGTTCTTC	CASSLIPGQGANEQFF
.	TRBV9	.	TRBJ2-5	TGTGCCAGCAGCCCAGGGTCCCTCCAAGAGACCCAGTACTTC	CASSPGSLQETQYF
.	TRBV3-1/TRBV3-2	.	TRBJ2-7	TGTGCCAGCAGCCAAGACAGGCGGGGAATCTACGAGCAGTACTTC	CASSQDRRGIYEQYF
.	TRBV7-9	.	TRBJ2-3	TGTGCCAGCAGCTCGCCCCCCACCTGGGGGAGTGGGGCAGATACGCAGTATTTT	CASSSPPTWGSGADTQYF
.	TRBV14	TRBD1	TRBJ2-7	TGTGCCAGCAGCCAATACGGGACAGACTACGAGCAGTACTTC	CASSQYGTDYEQYF
.	TRBV2	TRBD1	TRBJ1-1	TGTGCCAGCAGGGACAGGGGGCGTACCACTGAAGCTTTCTTT	CASRDRGRTTEAFF
.	TRBV7-3	TRBD1	TRBJ2-3	TGTGCCAGCAGCCCGACAGGGACGGGAACGCAGTATTTT	CASSPTGTGTQYF
once	TRBV27	.	TRBJ2-1	TGTGCCAGCAGTTCACCTCGGACATCCAGGGAGCAGTTCTTC	CASSSPRTSREQFF
.	TRBV6-5	TRBD2	TRBJ2-5	TGTGCCGCCGGGACTAGCGGGAGTGGAGAGACCCAGTACTTC	CAAGTSGSGETQYF
.	TRBV7-9	.	TRBJ2-7	TGTGCCAGCAGCCGACGAGACCCCGGTCAATGGGGCTACGAGCAGTACTTC	CASSRRDPGQWGYEQYF
.	TRBV28	.	TRBJ2-5	TGTGCCAGCAGTATACAGGGTTCAGAGACCCAGTACTTC	CASSIQGSETQYF
.	TRBV7-7	TRBD2	TRBJ2-7	TGTGCCGTCCAGCTGATAGCGGGAGTAGGCTACGAGCAGTACTTC	CAVQLIAGVGYEQYF
.	TRBV24-1	TRBD2	TRBJ2-5	TGTGCCACCAGTGACACGGGACTAGCGGGAGGGCCGGGGACCCAGTACTTC	CATSDTGLAGGPGTQYF
.	TRBV6-6	.	TRBJ2-7	TGTGCCAGCAGTTCCTCAGCCTACGAGCAGTACTTC	CASSSSAYEQYF
.	TRBV21-1	.	TRBJ2-1	TGTGCCAGCAGCAAATGGGGGAATCGCTCCTACAATGAGCAGTTCTTC	CASSKWGNRSYNEQFF
once	TRBV18	.	TRBJ2-6	TGTGCCAGCTCACCGGGAGTCTCTGGGGCCAACGTCCTGACTTTC	CASSPGVSGANVLTF
.	TRBV13	TRBD1	TRBJ2-4	TGTGCCAGCAGCTTACTGTCCGGGACAGGGGGCCTGGCCAAAAACATTCAGTACTTC	CASSLLSGTGGLAKNIQYF
once	TRBV7-2	TRBD1	TRBJ1-6	TGTGCCAGCAGCTTAGGCAGGGGGCCTTCACCCCTCCACTTT	CASSLGRGPSPLHF
.	TRBV4-3	.	TRBJ1-4	TGCGCCAGCAGCCAAGGGGATAATGAAAAACTGTTTTTT	CASSQGDNEKLFF
.	TRBV3-1/TRBV3-2	.	TRBJ1-2	TGTGCCAGCAGCCAAGATCCGGGGGGAGGCTACACCTTC	CASSQDPGGGYTF